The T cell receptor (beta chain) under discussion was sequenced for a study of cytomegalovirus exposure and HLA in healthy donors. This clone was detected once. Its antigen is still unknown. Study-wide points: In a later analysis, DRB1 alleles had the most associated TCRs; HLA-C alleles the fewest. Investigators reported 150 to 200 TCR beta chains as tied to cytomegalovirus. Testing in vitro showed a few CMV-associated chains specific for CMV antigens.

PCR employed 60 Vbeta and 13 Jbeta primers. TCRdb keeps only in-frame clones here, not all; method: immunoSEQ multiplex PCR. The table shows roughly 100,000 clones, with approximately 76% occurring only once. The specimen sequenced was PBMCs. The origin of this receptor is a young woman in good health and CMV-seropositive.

The DNA for the CDR3 is TGCGCCAGCAGTGACTCGGCCCCCCGGGCGGGAGTATCCTACAATGAGCAGTTCTTC. It codes for CASSDSAPRAGVSYNEQFF. The chain recombines TRBV10-2 with TRBJ2-1, with TRBD2 matching 7 bases. The CDR3 is 19 residues long. CDR1 and CDR2 from the germline V gene are WSHSY and SAAADI. V lost 3 bases, J lost 1 base, and 15 bases stayed unmatched.